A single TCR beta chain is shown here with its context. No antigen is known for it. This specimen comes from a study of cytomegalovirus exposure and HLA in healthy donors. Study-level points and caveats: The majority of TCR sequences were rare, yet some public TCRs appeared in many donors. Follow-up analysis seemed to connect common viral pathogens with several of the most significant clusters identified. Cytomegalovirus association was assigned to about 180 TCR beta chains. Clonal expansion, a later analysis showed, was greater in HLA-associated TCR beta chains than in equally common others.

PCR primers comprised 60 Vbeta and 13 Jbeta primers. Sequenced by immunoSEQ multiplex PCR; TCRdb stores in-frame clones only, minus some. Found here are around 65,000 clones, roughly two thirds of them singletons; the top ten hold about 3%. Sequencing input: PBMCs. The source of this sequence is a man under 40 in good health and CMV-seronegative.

The CDR3 DNA reads as TGTGCCAGCAGTCTCAACAGGGGCGGGGAGCTGTTTTTT. It encodes CASSLNRGGELFF. The chain combines TRBV27 with TRBJ2-2; 7 bases map to TRBD1. The germline V gene has CDR1 MNHEY and CDR2 SMNVEV (reference sequence). With 5 bases clipped from V and 7 bases from J, the junction kept 4 bases outside the gene matches. The CDR3 has 13 residues.